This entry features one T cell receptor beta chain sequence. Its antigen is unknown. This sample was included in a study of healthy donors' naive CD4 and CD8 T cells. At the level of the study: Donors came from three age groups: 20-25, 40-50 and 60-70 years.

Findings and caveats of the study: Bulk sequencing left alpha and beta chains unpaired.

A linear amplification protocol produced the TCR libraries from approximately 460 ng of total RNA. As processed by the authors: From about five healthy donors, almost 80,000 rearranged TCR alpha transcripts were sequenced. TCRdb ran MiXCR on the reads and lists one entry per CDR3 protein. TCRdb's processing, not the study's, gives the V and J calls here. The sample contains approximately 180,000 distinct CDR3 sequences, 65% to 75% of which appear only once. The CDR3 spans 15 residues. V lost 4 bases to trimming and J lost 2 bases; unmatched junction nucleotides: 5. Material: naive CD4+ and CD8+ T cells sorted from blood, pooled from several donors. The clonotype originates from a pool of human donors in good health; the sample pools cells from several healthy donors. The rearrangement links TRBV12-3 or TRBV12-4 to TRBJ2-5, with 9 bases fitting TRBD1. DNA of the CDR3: TGTGCCAGCAGTTCGACAGGGGGGAAGCAAGAGACCCAGTACTTC. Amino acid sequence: CASSSTGGKQETQYF.